This T cell receptor (beta chain) was recorded in a study of metastatic and nonmetastatic thyroid tumors. Methods used by the authors: For papillary thyroid cancer, a distant-metastasis classifier was constructed from CDR3 differences observed across clinicopathological groups. TCRdb ran MiXCR on the PCR reads. The V and J calls come from TCRdb's annotation, not from the publication. The data show around 13,000 clones, 20% to 25% seen once. This clone showed up just a few times. Thyroid surgery was preceded by no treatment in any patient. CDR1 is ENHRY and CDR2 is SYGVKD in the germline V gene. V was pared by 6 bases and J by 6 bases, with 8 bases of the junction left unmatched. The CDR3 spans 13 residues.

The sequenced material came from blood. The chain is built from TRBV10-3 and TRBJ2-7, with 7 bases fitting TRBD1. The receptor comes from a female donor with papillary thyroid cancer or a benign thyroid nodule (not recorded which). Some clones in this sample may be carry-over from other donors' samples. CDR3 bases: TGTGCCATCAGGGGGACAGATGGGGGCGAGCAGTACTTC. It yields the protein CAIRGTDGGEQYF.